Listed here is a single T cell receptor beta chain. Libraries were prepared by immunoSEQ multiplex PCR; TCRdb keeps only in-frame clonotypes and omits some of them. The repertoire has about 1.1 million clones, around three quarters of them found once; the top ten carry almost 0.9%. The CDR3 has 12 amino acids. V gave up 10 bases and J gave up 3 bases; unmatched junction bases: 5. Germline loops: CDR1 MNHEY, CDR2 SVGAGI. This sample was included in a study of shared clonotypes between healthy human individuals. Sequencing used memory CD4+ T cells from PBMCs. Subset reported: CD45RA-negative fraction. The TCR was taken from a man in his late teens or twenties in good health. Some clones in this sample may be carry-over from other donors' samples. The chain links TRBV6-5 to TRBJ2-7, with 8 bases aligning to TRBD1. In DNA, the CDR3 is TGTGCCACCAGGGACAGGAGCTACGAGCAGTACTTC. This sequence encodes CATRDRSYEQYF.